The sequence of this T cell receptor beta chain was determined in a study of CD8 T cells in Susac syndrome. Reverse transcription of roughly 0.5 to 1 ug RNA was performed with random hexamers. TCRdb re-derived calls from the immunoSEQ multiplex PCR reads in MiXCR, one entry per CDR3 protein. The data show around 130,000 distinct CDR3 sequences, about 95% seen once. The sequenced material came from CD4+ T cells from PBMCs. This clonotype originated in a human donor in good health.

The CDR3 coding sequence is TGTGCCAGCGGGACTAGCGGGGCGGGAACAGATACGCAGTATTTT. It is translated as CASGTSGAGTDTQYF. The chain recombines TRBV28 with TRBJ2-3, with 13 bases aligning to TRBD2. Germline CDR1 reads MDHEN; CDR2 reads SYDVKM. V was clipped by 8 bases and J by 3 bases; unmatched bases: 5. This CDR3 contains 15 residues.